The 16 T cell receptor beta chains in this list originate from one sample, sequenced in a study of cytomegalovirus exposure and HLA in healthy donors. The primer mix had 60 Vbeta and 13 Jbeta primers. Method: immunoSEQ multiplex PCR; TCRdb's copy keeps in-frame clones and lacks some. The top ten clones hold about 0.5% of a sample with 75,000 to 100,000 clones, around 76% of them seen once. Sample: PBMCs. The receptors come from a man in his thirties or forties in good health and CMV-seronegative.

The chain carries TRBV4-3 and TRBJ1-1; 7 bases line up with TRBD1. Germline V gene sequence: CDR1 LGHNA, CDR2 YSLEER. This CDR3 contains 15 residues. Trimming cost V 2 bases and J 1 base; bases outside gene matches: 4. CDR3 sequence (DNA): TGCGCCAGCAGCCAATCCGGGACAGCGAACACTGAAGCTTTCTTT. It encodes CASSQSGTANTEAFF.

This rearrangement joins TRBV5-4 to TRBJ1-3; 8 bases align to TRBD1. Germline CDR1 and CDR2: SGHNT and YYREEE (reference sequence). Unmatched junction bases numbered 9, after V lost 4 bases and J lost 0 bases. The CDR3 has 17 amino acids. Here the CDR3 DNA reads TGTGCCAGCAGCCAACGGACAGGGATCCTCTCTGGAAACACCATATATTTT. It yields the protein CASSQRTGILSGNTIYF.

V and J are TRBV19 and TRBJ1-1; TRBD1 matches 9 bases. CDR1 is LNHDA, CDR2 SQIVND, per germline (reference sequence). The junction had 6 bases not matched to a gene; V was cut back by 8 bases and J by 2 bases. The CDR3 has 14 amino acids. The DNA for the CDR3 is TGTGCCAGTCGCCGGGACAGGGTAAACACTGAAGCTTTCTTT. It encodes CASRRDRVNTEAFF.

V gene TRBV10-3 combines with J gene TRBJ1-1, with TRBD1 as a possible D gene (6 bases). Germline-derived CDR1 and CDR2 are ENHRY and SYGVKD. Trimming stripped 6 bases from V and 6 bases from J, with 14 bases between. CDR3 length: 13 residues. CDR3: CAIRDRYNAEAFF. In DNA, the CDR3 is TGTGCCATCAGGGACAGATATAACGCTGAAGCTTTCTTT.

A remark on this clone: One junction end does not reproduce the germline sequence, and a read error may be involved. The chain has TRBV7-9 and TRBJ1-2; 9 bases are a match to TRBD1. Germline V gives CDR1 SEHNR, CDR2 FQNEAQ (reference sequence). This CDR3 has 15 residues. The CDR3 here is CSSSAPDRGWDGYTF. The CDR3 DNA sequence: TGTTCCAGCAGCGCCCCAGACAGGGGGTGGGATGGCTACACCTTC.

V and J are TRBV5-1 and TRBJ2-3; no clear D. The V and J ends lost 0 bases and 0 bases respectively, with 11 bases between them. This CDR3 has 16 residues. The germline V gene encodes CDR1 SGHRS and CDR2 YFSETQ. CDR3 bases: TGCGCCAGCAGCTTGGTTTCAGTTCCCAGCACAGATACGCAGTATTTT. Protein sequence: CASSLVSVPSTDTQYF.

The chain has TRBV4-3 and TRBJ2-1; TRBD2 agrees at 14 bases. This CDR3 spans 15 amino acids. V trimming: 4 bases; J trimming: 8 bases; junction bases outside the gene matches: 4. CDR1 and CDR2 from the germline V gene are LGHNA and YSLEER. The CDR3, as DNA: TGCGCCAGCAGCCGTGGACTAGCGGGGGGCCATGAGCAGTTCTTC. Encoded protein: CASSRGLAGGHEQFF.

The gene calls are TRBV21-1 and TRBJ2-7; the table assigns TRBD2, which was not confirmed against the DNA. TRBV21-1 is shown as a pseudogene. The CDR3 has 20 residues. CDR3: CASSKVRAEAGGGLGHEQYV. The CDR3 DNA reads TGTGCCAGCAGCAAAGTAAGAGCGGAGGCGGGGGGAGGGCTAGGCCACGAGCAGTACGTC.

The CDR3 DNA sequence: TGTGCCAGCAGCGTAGATTCTTCCCGTAGTAATGAGCAGTTCTTC. This encodes CASSVDSSRSNEQFF. The chain joins TRBV9 to TRBJ2-1; D not resolved. This CDR3 contains 15 residues. V was shortened by 0 bases and J by 7 bases, with 14 bases between the two germline ends. Germline V CDR1 and CDR2: SGDLS, YYNGEE. The full variable domain, in which reference TRBV9 and TRBJ2-1 provide the parts outside the CDR3, is DSGVTQTPKHLITATGQRVTLRCSPRSGDLSVYWYQQSLDQGLQFLIQYYNGEERAKGNILERFSAQQFPDLHSELNLSSLELGDSALYFCASSVDSSRSNEQFFGPGTRLTVL.

This clone has more than one count but fewer than ten. This sequence joins TRBV6-6 and TRBJ2-1; 11 bases align to TRBD2. The V gene's germline CDR1 is MNHNY and CDR2 SVGAGI (reference sequence). V lost 2 bases, J lost 3 bases, and 3 bases stayed unmatched. This CDR3 contains 16 residues. CDR3 protein: CASSYPTSGGYNEQFF. CDR3 DNA: TGTGCCAGCAGTTACCCAACTAGCGGGGGCTACAATGAGCAGTTCTTC.

The chain carries TRBV10-3 and TRBJ1-3; unclear D gene. Germline V lookup: CDR1 ENHRY, CDR2 SYGVKD. Between the trimmed V and J ends, which lost 3 bases and 0 bases, there was a span of 12 bases. CDR3 size: 16 residues. In DNA, the CDR3 is TGTGCCATCAGTGAAAAGTCAGGCATCTCTGGAAACACCATATATTTT. Translating it yields CAISEKSGISGNTIYF.

This chain links TRBV18 with TRBJ2-1, with D perhaps matching TRBD2 (6 bases). Germline V gene data show CDR1 as KGHSH and CDR2 as LQKENI. There are 16 residues in the CDR3. The V and J ends lost 0 bases and 2 bases respectively, with 11 bases between them. The CDR3 spells CASSPPTRGAYNEQFF. In DNA, the CDR3 is TGTGCCAGCTCACCACCGACCCGCGGGGCCTACAATGAGCAGTTCTTC.

This clone was observed a handful of times. J is TRBJ1-3 and V is TRBV5-6, with D perhaps TRBD1 (5 bases). The CDR3 runs 15 residues. In germline, CDR1 is SGHDT, CDR2 YYEEEE. With 3 bases removed from V and 2 bases from J, the gap between germline ends came to 12 bases. CDR3 amino acids: CASSYIGDPGNTIYF. For the CDR3, the DNA is TGTGCCAGCAGCTATATAGGGGATCCTGGAAACACCATATATTTT.

V is TRBV11-1 and J is TRBJ2-7, with no clear D. CDR3 length: 13 residues. Germline CDR1 reads SGHAT; CDR2 reads FQDESV (reference sequence). V lost 5 bases and J 5 bases, leaving 13 bases between the germline ends. CDR3 sequence reads: CASSRGLGDEQYF. The CDR3 nucleotides are TGTGCCAGCAGCCGCGGATTGGGTGACGAGCAGTACTTC.

This clone has a single count. DNA for the CDR3: TGCGCCAGCAGCTCCCTGACAGGGAGTGAGTCACCCCTCCACTTT. Translating gives CASSSLTGSESPLHF. The chain has TRBV5-1 and TRBJ1-6; 7 bases align to TRBD1. This CDR3 contains 15 residues. Germline CDR1 reads SGHRS; CDR2 reads YFSETQ. Trimming removed 3 bases from V and 10 bases from J; junction bases left unmatched: 10.

This clone was detected only a few times. This chain connects TRBV13 to TRBJ2-3, with TRBD2 matching 14 bases. CDR1 and CDR2 (germline): PRHDT, FYEKMQ (reference sequence). The CDR3 has 17 amino acids. With V trimmed by 4 bases and J by 5 bases, 8 bases remained unmatched. In nucleotides, the CDR3 is TGTGCCAGCAGCTATCGACTAGCGGGGGGGCTGGAAGATACGCAGTATTTT. It encodes CASSYRLAGGLEDTQYF.